This T cell receptor beta chain was sequenced for a study of blood T cell repertoires in COVID-19. Study background: The United States, Italy and Spain were the sources of the acute and convalescent COVID-19 samples. T cells, B-cell-depleted T cells, or PBMCs supplied cDNA or gDNA.

V gave up 6 bases and J gave up 1 base, with 10 bases separating them. The CDR3 loop spans 14 amino acids. The V gene's germline CDR1 is LNHNV and CDR2 YYDKDF (reference sequence). Participants' own reports of clinical history determined their cohort assignment. Per the original data handling: Estimation of nucleated cell counts was performed using reference gene primer amplification. TCRdb keeps only in-frame clones here, not all; method: immunoSEQ multiplex PCR. V and J calls and clone size follow that table, whereas D and trimming were derived from the DNA. The sample carries over 300,000 clones, over 75% recorded once.

The TCR was taken from a woman aged 40 to 50 who had recovered from COVID-19. Sequenced material: PBMCs or T cells enriched from blood (not recorded which). The chain combines TRBV15 with TRBJ2-1; tentative D call: TRBD2 (6 bases). The CDR3 reads CATRDSGSYNEQFF. In DNA form, the CDR3 reads TGTGCCACCAGGGATAGCGGTTCCTACAATGAGCAGTTCTTC.